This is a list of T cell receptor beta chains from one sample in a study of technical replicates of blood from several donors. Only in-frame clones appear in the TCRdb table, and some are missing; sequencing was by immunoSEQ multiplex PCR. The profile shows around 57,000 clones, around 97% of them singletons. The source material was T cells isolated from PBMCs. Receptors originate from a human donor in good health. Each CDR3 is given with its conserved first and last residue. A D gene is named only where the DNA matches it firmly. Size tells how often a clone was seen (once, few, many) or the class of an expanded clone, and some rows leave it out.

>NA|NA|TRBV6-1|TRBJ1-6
CASSELSPLHF
TGTGCCAGCAGTGAACTATCACCCCTCCACTTT
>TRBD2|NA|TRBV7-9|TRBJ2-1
CASSLEPGLADNEQFF
TGTGCCAGCAGCTTAGAACCGGGACTAGCGGACAATGAGCAGTTCTTC
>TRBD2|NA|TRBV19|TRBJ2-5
CASSPRRRLAGLEETQYF
TGTGCCAGTAGTCCGCGCCGGAGACTAGCGGGTCTAGAAGAGACCCAGTACTTC
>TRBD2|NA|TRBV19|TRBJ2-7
CASSMGLAGYEQYF
TGTGCCAGTAGTATGGGACTAGCGGGATACGAGCAGTACTTC
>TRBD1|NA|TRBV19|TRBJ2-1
CASKEVGTAYNEQFF
TGTGCCAGTAAAGAAGTCGGGACAGCCTACAATGAGCAGTTCTTC
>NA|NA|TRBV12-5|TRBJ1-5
CASGLVGGSGQPQHF
TGTGCTAGTGGTTTGGTAGGAGGGAGCGGCCAGCCCCAGCATTTT
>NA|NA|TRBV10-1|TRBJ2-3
CASSEFVFDTQYF
TGCGCCAGCAGTGAGTTTGTCTTTGATACGCAGTATTTT
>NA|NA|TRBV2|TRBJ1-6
CASTIENNSPLHF
TGTGCCAGCACAATAGAGAATAATTCACCCCTCCACTTT
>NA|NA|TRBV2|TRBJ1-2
CASSEAPQAGYTF
TGTGCCAGCAGTGAAGCGCCACAGGCTGGCTACACCTTC
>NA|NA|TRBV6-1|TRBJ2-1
CALLLDTYNEQFF
TGTGCCTTGCTTCTCGACACCTACAATGAGCAGTTCTTC
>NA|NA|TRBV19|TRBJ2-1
CASSIGLQDRVFF
TGTGCCAGTAGTATAGGCCTACAGGATCGGGTGTTCTTC
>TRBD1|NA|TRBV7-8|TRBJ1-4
CASSFQPRDRGEKLFF
TGTGCCAGCAGCTTCCAACCCCGGGACAGGGGGGAAAAACTGTTTTTT
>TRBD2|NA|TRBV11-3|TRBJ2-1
CASSPRTSGGVSQFF
TGTGCCAGCAGCCCCAGGACTAGCGGGGGGGTTTCGCAGTTCTTC
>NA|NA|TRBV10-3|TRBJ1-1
CAIGPGGTTFF
TGTGCCATTGGACCCGGGGGGACGACTTTCTTT
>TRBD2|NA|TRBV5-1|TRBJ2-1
CASSAGDSSSYNEQFF
TGCGCCAGCAGCGCGGGGGACTCGAGCTCCTACAATGAGCAGTTCTTC
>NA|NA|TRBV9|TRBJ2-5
CASSVGGETQYF
TGTGCCAGCAGCGTAGGAGGAGAGACCCAGTACTTC
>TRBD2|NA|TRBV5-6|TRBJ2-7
CASSLTLGLQGYEQYF
TGTGCCAGCAGCTTAACCTTGGGACTACAAGGGTACGAGCAGTACTTC
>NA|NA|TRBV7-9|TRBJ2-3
CASSLGSGQTDTQYF
TGTGCCAGCAGCTTAGGGAGCGGACAGACAGATACGCAGTATTTT
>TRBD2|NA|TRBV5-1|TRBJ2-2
CASSLAGGNTGELFF
TGCGCCAGCAGCCTAGCGGGAGGGAACACCGGGGAGCTGTTTTTT
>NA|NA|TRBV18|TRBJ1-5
CASSQKGGADDQPQHF
TGTGCCAGCTCGCAAAAGGGGGGGGCGGACGATCAGCCCCAGCATTTT
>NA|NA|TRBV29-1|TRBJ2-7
CSATIFQVHEQYF
TGCAGCGCGACGATCTTCCAGGTCCACGAGCAGTACTTC
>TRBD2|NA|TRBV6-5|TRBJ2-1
CASSTGGNEQFF
TGTGCCAGCAGTACGGGAGGGAATGAGCAGTTCTTC
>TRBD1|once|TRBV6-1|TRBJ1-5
CASRDRGGNQPQHF
TGTGCCAGCCGGGACAGGGGTGGCAATCAGCCCCAGCATTTT
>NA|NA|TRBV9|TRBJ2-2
CASSVDGSGELFF
TGTGCCAGCAGCGTAGACGGGTCCGGGGAGCTGTTTTTT
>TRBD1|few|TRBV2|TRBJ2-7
CASSEGTGWEDEQYF
TGTGCCAGCAGTGAAGGGACAGGGTGGGAGGACGAGCAGTACTTC
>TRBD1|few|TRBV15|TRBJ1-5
CATSKKKVGQDINQPQHF
TGTGCCACCAGCAAAAAGAAGGTGGGACAGGACATCAATCAGCCCCAGCATTTT
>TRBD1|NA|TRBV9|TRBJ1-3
CASSVEGADTIYF
TGTGCCAGCAGCGTAGAGGGGGCAGACACCATATATTTT
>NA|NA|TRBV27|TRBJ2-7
CASSLLGTPSSYEQYF
TGTGCCAGCAGTTTGTTGGGGACACCGAGCTCCTACGAGCAGTACTTC
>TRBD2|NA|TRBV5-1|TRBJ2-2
CASSLEGGTGELFF
TGCGCCAGCAGCTTGGAGGGAGGGACCGGGGAGCTGTTTTTT
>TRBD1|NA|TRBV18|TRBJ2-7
CASSQGQGNSYEQYF
TGTGCCAGCTCACAAGGACAGGGGAACTCCTACGAGCAGTACTTC
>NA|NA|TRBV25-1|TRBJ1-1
CASSDPTRGRGNTEAFF
TGTGCCAGCAGTGACCCTACCCGGGGCAGGGGAAACACTGAAGCTTTCTTT
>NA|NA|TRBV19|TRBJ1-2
CASSIREVLGYTF
TGTGCCAGTAGTATAAGAGAAGTCTTAGGCTACACCTTC
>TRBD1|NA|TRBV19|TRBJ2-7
CASSLVVSGQGIYEQYF
TGTGCCAGTAGTCTAGTGGTATCGGGACAGGGCATATACGAGCAGTACTTC
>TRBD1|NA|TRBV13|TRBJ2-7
CASSPKDRDIAYEQYF
TGTGCCAGCAGCCCCAAGGACAGGGATATTGCCTACGAGCAGTACTTC
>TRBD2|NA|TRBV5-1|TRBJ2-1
CASTYGTSGYNEQFF
TGCGCCAGCACATACGGGACTAGCGGTTACAATGAGCAGTTCTTC
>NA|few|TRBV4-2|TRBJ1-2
CASSQDWGEGDYGYTF
TGTGCCAGCAGCCAAGATTGGGGGGAGGGGGACTATGGCTACACCTTC
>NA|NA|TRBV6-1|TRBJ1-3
CASRGGLNSGNTIYF
TGTGCCAGCAGGGGGGGACTAAACTCTGGAAACACCATATATTTT
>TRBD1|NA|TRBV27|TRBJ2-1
CASSLGDSYNEQFF
TGTGCCAGCAGTTTAGGGGACAGTTACAATGAGCAGTTCTTC
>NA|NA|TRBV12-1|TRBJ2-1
CVGRDRRYNEQFF
TGTGTAGGGCGGGACAGACGGTACAATGAGCAGTTCTTC
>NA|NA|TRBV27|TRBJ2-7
CASMASGLRAGEQYF
TGTGCCAGCATGGCCTCAGGTCTACGGGCGGGCGAGCAGTACTTC
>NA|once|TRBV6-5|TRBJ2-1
CASRTGTALYNEQFF
TGTGCCAGCAGAACCGGGACTGCTTTGTACAATGAGCAGTTCTTC
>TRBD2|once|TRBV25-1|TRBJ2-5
CASNTLGGETQYF
TGTGCCAGCAATACCCTCGGGGGGGAGACCCAGTACTTC
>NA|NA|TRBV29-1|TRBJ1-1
CSVDQGWTEAFF
TGCAGCGTTGATCAGGGCTGGACTGAAGCTTTCTTT
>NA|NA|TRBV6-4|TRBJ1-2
CASSEGPNYGYTF
TGTGCCAGCAGCGAGGGCCCTAACTATGGCTACACCTTC
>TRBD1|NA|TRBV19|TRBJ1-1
CASSIGWGQGNTEAFF
TGTGCCAGTAGTATAGGGTGGGGACAGGGGAACACTGAAGCTTTCTTT
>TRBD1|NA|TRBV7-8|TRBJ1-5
CASSPNFRQGDTQPQHF
TGTGCCAGCAGCCCGAATTTTAGACAGGGGGATACTCAGCCCCAGCATTTT
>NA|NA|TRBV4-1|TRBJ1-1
CASSQVHSSNTEAFF
TGCGCCAGCAGCCAAGTTCACAGCTCGAACACTGAAGCTTTCTTT
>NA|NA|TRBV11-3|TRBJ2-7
CASSRTGRSWYEQYF
TGTGCCAGCAGCCGTACAGGGCGGTCCTGGTACGAGCAGTACTTC